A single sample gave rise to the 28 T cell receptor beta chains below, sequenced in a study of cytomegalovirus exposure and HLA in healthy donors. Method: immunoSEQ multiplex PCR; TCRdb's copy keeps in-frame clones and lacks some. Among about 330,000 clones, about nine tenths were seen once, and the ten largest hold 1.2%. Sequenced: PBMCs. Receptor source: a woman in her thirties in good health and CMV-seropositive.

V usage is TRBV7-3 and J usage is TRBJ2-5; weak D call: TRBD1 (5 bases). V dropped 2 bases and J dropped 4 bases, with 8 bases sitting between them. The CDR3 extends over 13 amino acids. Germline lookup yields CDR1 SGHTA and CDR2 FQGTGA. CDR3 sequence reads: CASSLDRVETQYF. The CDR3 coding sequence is TGTGCCAGCAGCTTAGACAGAGTAGAGACCCAGTACTTC.

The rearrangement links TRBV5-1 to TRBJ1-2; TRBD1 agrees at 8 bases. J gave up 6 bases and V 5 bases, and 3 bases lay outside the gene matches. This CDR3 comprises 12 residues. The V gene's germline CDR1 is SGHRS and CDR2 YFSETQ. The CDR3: CASSGQGHGYTF. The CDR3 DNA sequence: TGCGCCAGCAGTGGACAGGGCCATGGCTACACCTTC. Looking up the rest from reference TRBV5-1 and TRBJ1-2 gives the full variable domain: KAGVTQTPRYLIKTRGQQVTLSCSPISGHRSVSWYQQTPGQGLQFLFEYFSETQRNKGNFPGRFSGRQFSNSRSEMNVSTLELGDSALYLCASSGQGHGYTFGSGTRLTVV.

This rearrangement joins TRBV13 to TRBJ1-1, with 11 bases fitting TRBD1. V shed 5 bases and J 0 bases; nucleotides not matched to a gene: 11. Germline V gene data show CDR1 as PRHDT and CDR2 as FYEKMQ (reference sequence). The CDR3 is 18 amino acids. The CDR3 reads CASSTGTGGIGMNTEAFF. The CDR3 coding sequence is TGTGCCAGCAGCACAGGGACAGGGGGAATTGGCATGAACACTGAAGCTTTCTTT.

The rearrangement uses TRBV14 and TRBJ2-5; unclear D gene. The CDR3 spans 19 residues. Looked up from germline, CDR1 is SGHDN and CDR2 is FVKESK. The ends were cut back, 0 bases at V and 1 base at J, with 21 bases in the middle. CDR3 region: CASSQEGTGYGYLQETQYF. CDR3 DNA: TGTGCCAGCAGCCAAGAGGGTACGGGCTATGGGTATCTCCAAGAGACCCAGTACTTC.

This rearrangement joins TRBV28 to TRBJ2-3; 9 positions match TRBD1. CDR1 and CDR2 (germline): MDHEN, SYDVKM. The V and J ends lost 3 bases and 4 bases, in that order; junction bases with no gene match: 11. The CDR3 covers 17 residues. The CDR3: CASSFSRTGESADTQYF. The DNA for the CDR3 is TGTGCCAGCAGTTTTAGTCGGACAGGGGAGAGCGCAGATACGCAGTATTTT.

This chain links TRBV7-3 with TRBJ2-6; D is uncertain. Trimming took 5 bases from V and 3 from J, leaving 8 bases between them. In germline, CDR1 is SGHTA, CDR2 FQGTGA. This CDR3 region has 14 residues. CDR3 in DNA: TGTGCCAGCAGCATACAATATGGGGCCAACGTCCTGACTTTC. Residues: CASSIQYGANVLTF.

CDR3 sequence (DNA): TGTGCCAGTAGTTTCACAGGGGGCCCTAGTGCTTTCTTT. Protein product: CASSFTGGPSAFF. The chain couples TRBV19 to TRBJ1-1, with 9 bases that match TRBD1. CDR3 size: 13 residues. CDR1 is LNHDA and CDR2 is SQIVND in the germline V gene (reference sequence). V was clipped by 5 bases and J by 11 bases; unmatched bases: 9. Looking up the rest from reference TRBV19 and TRBJ1-1 gives the full variable domain: DGGITQSPKYLFRKEGQNVTLSCEQNLNHDAMYWYRQDPGQGLRLIYYSQIVNDFQKGDIAEGYSVSREKKESFPLTVTSAQKNPTAFYLCASSFTGGPSAFFGQGTRLTVV.

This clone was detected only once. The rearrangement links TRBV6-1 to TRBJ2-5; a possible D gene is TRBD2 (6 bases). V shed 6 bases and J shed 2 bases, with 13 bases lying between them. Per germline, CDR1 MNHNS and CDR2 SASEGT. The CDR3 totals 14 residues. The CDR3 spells CASREGGRQETQYF. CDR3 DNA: TGTGCCAGCAGGGAGGGTGGGCGGCAAGAGACCCAGTACTTC.

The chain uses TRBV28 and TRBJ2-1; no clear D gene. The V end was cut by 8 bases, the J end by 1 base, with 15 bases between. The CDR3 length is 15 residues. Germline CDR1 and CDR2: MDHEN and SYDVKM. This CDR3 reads CASEPSGPSYNEQFF. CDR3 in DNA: TGTGCCAGCGAACCTTCGGGCCCATCCTACAATGAGCAGTTCTTC. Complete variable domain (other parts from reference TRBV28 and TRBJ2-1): DVKVTQSSRYLVKRTGEKVFLECVQDMDHENMFWYRQDPGLGLRLIYFSYDVKMKEKGDIPEGYSVSREKKERFSLILESASTNQTSMYLCASEPSGPSYNEQFFGPGTRLTVL.

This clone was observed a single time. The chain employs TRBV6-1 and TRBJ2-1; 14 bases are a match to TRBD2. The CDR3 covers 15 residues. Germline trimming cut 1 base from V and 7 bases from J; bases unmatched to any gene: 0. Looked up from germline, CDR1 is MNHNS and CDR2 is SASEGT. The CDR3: CASSEGLAGGNEQFF. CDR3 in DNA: TGTGCCAGCAGTGAAGGACTAGCGGGGGGGAATGAGCAGTTCTTC.

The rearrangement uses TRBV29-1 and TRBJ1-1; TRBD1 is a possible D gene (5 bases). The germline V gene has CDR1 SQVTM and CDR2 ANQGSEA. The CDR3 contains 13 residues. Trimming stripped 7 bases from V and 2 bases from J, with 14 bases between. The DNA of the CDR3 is TGCAGCGGATGGGTGAGGGGAAACACTGAAGCTTTCTTT. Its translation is CSGWVRGNTEAFF.

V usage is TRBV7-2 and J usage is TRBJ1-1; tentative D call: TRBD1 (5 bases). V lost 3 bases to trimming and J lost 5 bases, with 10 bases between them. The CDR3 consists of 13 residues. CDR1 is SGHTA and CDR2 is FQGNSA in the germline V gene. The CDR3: CASSFFEGTEAFF. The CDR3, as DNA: TGTGCCAGCAGCTTTTTTGAGGGGACTGAAGCTTTCTTT.

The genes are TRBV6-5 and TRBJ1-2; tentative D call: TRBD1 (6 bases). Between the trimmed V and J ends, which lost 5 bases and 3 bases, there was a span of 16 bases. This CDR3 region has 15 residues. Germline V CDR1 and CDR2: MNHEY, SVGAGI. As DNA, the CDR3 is TGTGCCAGCAGTCGATACGCGGCAGGGGACTATGGCTACACCTTC. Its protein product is CASSRYAAGDYGYTF.

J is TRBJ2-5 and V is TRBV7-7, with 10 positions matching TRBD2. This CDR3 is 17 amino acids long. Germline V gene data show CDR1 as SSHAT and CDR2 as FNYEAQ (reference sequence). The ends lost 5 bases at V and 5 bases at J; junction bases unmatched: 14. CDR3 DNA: TGTGCCAGCAGCCCGACCGCCGGGACTAGCGTTGGGGAGACCCAGTACTTC. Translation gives CASSPTAGTSVGETQYF.

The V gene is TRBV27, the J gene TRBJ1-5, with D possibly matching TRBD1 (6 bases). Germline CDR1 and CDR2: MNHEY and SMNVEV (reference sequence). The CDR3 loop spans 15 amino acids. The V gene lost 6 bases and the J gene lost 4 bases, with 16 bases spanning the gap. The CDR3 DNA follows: TGTGCCAGCAGAACACTGACAGGAGCTAATCAGCCCCAGCATTTT. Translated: CASRTLTGANQPQHF.

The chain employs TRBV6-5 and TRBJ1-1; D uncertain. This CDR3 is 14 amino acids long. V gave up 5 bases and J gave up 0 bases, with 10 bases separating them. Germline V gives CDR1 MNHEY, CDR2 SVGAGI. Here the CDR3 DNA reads TGTGCCAGCAGTAAAGGGCTTATGAACACTGAAGCTTTCTTT. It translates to CASSKGLMNTEAFF.

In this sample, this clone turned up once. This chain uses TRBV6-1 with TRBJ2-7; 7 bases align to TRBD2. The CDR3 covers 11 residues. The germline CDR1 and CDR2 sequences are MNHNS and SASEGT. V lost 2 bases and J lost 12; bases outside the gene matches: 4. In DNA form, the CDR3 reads TGTGCCAGCAGTGAAAGCGGGGTTCTGTACTTC. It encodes CASSESGVLYF.

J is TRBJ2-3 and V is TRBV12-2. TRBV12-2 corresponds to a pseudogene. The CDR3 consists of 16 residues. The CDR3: CASRLGRVIGTDTQYF. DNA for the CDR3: TGTGCAAGTCGCTTAGGAAGGGTGATTGGCACAGATACGCAGTATTTT.

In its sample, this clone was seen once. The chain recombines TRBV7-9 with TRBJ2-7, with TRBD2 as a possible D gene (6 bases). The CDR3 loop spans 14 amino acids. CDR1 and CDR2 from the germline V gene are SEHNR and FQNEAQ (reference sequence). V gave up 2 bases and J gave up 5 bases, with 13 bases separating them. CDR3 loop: CASSLSGQGDEQYF. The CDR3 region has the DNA TGTGCCAGCAGCTTAAGCGGGCAAGGTGACGAGCAGTACTTC. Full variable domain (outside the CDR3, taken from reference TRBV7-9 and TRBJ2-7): DTGVSQNPRHKITKRGQNVTFRCDPISEHNRLYWYRQTLGQGPEFLTYFQNEAQLEKSRLLSDRFSAERPKGSFSTLEIQRTEQGDSAMYLCASSLSGQGDEQYFGPGTRLTVT.

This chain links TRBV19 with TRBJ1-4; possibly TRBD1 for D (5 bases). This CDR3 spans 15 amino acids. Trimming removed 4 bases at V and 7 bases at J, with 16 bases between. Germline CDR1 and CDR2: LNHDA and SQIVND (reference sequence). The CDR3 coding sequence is TGTGCCAGTAGTACGGCCCCAGGGATGAGTGAAAAACTGTTTTTT. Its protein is CASSTAPGMSEKLFF.

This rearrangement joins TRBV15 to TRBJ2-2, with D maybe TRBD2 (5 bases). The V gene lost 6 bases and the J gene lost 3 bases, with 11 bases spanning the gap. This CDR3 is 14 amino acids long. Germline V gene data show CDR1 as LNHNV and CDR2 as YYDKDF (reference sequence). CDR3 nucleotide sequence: TGTGCCACCAGAGTCGAGGGAGACACCGGGGAGCTGTTTTTT. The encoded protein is CATRVEGDTGELFF.

As DNA, the CDR3 is TGTGCCAGCAGCTTTCGGGACAGGGACGGCTACACCTTC. Its protein is CASSFRDRDGYTF. V usage is TRBV5-6 and J usage is TRBJ1-2; 9 positions agree with TRBD1. Losses at the gene ends were 2 bases for V and 8 bases for J; bases not matched to a gene: 4. This CDR3 is 13 amino acids long. Germline CDR1 reads SGHDT; CDR2 reads YYEEEE.

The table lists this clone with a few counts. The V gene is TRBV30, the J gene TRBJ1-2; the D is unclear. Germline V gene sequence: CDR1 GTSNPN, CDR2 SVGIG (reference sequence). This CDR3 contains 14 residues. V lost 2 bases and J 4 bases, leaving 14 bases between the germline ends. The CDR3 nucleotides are TGTGCCTGGAGTAACGGCCGCAACGCCTATGGCTACACCTTC. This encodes CAWSNGRNAYGYTF.

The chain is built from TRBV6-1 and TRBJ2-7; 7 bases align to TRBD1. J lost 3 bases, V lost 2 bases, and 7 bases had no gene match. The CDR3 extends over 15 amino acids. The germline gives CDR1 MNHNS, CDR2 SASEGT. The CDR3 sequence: CASSERGQYRYEQYF. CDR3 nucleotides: TGTGCCAGCAGTGAAAGGGGACAGTATCGCTACGAGCAGTACTTC.

CDR3 protein: CASSPGRVYSNQPQHF. DNA for the CDR3: TGTGCCAGCAGCCCCGGGAGGGTCTATAGCAATCAGCCCCAGCATTTT. The chain joins TRBV5-8 to TRBJ1-5, with D uncertain. Trimming shortened V by 4 bases and J by 0 bases, and 14 bases separated the two germline ends. The germline V gene encodes CDR1 SGHTS and CDR2 YDEGEE. CDR3 size: 16 residues.

CDR3 nucleotides: TGCGCCAGCAGCCAAGAATCGGCAGGGAAAGGGGCTGAAGCTTTCTTT. It codes for CASSQESAGKGAEAFF. The V gene is TRBV4-1, the J gene TRBJ1-1; maybe TRBD1 (5 bases). V was pared by 0 bases and J by 6 bases, with 17 bases between. Germline values: CDR1 MGHRA, CDR2 YSYEKL. The CDR3 loop spans 16 amino acids.

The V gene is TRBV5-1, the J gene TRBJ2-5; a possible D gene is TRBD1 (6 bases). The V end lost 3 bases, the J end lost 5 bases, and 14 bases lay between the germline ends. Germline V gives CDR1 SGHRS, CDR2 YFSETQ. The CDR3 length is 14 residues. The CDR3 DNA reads TGCGCCAGCAGCTCAGGACAGCGTCGGGAGACCCAGTACTTC. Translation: CASSSGQRRETQYF.

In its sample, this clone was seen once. The CDR3 region has the DNA TGTGCCAGCAGTGACGTACGGGGGTTTGACGCAACTAATGAAAAACTGTTTTTT. This sequence encodes CASSDVRGFDATNEKLFF. The V gene is TRBV28, the J gene TRBJ1-4, with a tentative D call TRBD1 (5 bases). Looked up from germline, CDR1 is MDHEN and CDR2 is SYDVKM. V gave up 5 bases and J gave up 0 bases, with 19 bases separating them. The CDR3 extends over 18 amino acids.